Below are 27 T cell receptor beta chains sequenced from a single sample in a study of human T cells and chemical hapten exposure. TCRdb used MiXCR to reprocess the RACE reads, holding one entry per CDR3 protein. Found here are 60,000 to 75,000 distinct CDR3 sequences, approximately 7% of them singletons; the top ten hold over 1.5%. The time point here: pre-sensitization, week 0. Treatment described: therapeutic diphenylcyclopropenone sensitization with weekly scalp DPC. The input for sequencing was whole blood, taken in connection with sensitization to the hapten diphenylcyclopropenone (DPC). These receptors originate from a woman under 40 with alopecia areata. Some clones in this sample may be carry-over from other donors' samples.

In its sample, this clonotype was seen many times. The V gene is TRBV6-5, the J gene TRBJ2-2, with D perhaps matching TRBD2 (6 bases). Germline V lookup: CDR1 MNHEY, CDR2 SVGAGI. The CDR3 has 13 amino acids. Trimming left V 7 bases short and J 5 bases short, with 11 bases between. CDR3 residues: CASNRRATGELFF. CDR3 nucleotide sequence: TGTGCCAGCAATCGGAGGGCGACCGGGGAGCTGTTTTTT.

Ten or more counts support this clonotype. The chain recombines TRBV2 with TRBJ2-3; TRBD2 matches 12 bases. Germline CDR1 is SNHLY and CDR2 is FYNNEI. V lost 7 bases, J lost 7 bases, and 6 bases stayed unmatched. The CDR3 consists of 14 residues. Here the CDR3 reads CASILGLAGNTQYF. CDR3 DNA sequence: TGTGCCAGCATTTTAGGACTAGCGGGGAATACGCAGTATTTT. Drawing the rest from reference TRBV2 and TRBJ2-3, the complete variable domain is EPEVTQTPSHQVTQMGQEVILRCVPISNHLYFYWYRQILGQKVEFLVSFYNNEISEKSEIFDDQFSVERPDGSNFTLKIRSTKLEDSAMYFCASILGLAGNTQYFGPGTRLTVL.

At least ten counts were recorded for this clonotype. Sequence at one end of the junction differs from germline and may be a read error. The rearrangement joins TRBV30 to TRBJ2-7, with D perhaps given as TRBD1 or TRBD2 (5 bases each). The CDR3 covers 11 residues. Germline V lookup: CDR1 GTSNPN, CDR2 SVGIG (reference sequence). The CDR3 DNA follows: TGTGCCTGGAACTTGGGACGACATGTGATCTTC. This gives the protein CAWNLGRHVIF.

This chain joins TRBV7-3 and TRBJ1-1; D gene uncertain. Germline CDR1 and CDR2: SGHTA and FQGTGA. The CDR3 totals 14 residues. The V gene lost 5 bases and the J gene lost 3 bases, with 13 bases spanning the gap. CDR3 loop: CASSLGPSYTEAFF. The DNA for the CDR3 is TGTGCCAGCAGCCTTGGTCCTAGTTACACTGAAGCTTTCTTT.

In its sample, this clonotype was seen many times. The chain has TRBV6-5 and TRBJ1-6, with TRBD1 as a possible D gene (6 bases). V dropped 2 bases and J dropped 2 bases, with 7 bases sitting between them. Germline CDR1 and CDR2: MNHEY and SVGAGI. The CDR3 is made up of 15 amino acids. CDR3 nucleotide sequence: TGTGCCAGCAGTTACGAGGGGGCCTATAATTCACCCCTCCACTTT. As protein: CASSYEGAYNSPLHF.

This clonotype was seen ten or more times. The genes are TRBV30 and TRBJ1-2; D call uncertain. The CDR3 loop spans 12 amino acids. Between the trimmed V and J ends, which lost 0 bases and 6 bases, there was a span of 8 bases. CDR1 and CDR2 from the germline V gene are GTSNPN and SVGIG (reference sequence). CDR3 nucleotides: TGTGCCTGGAGTGTACGGGTTGATGGCTACACCTTC. Its translation is CAWSVRVDGYTF.

This clonotype was seen many times. The chain has TRBV29-1 and TRBJ2-1, with 10 bases matching TRBD1. The CDR3 consists of 15 residues. V gave up 5 bases and J gave up 4 bases; unmatched junction bases: 8. Looked up from germline, CDR1 is SQVTM and CDR2 is ANQGSEA. The CDR3 bases are TGCAGCGTTTTTACCCCGGGACAGGGGTACAATGAGCAGTTCTTC. It translates to CSVFTPGQGYNEQFF.

The chain carries TRBV6-1 and TRBJ1-2; 9 positions agree with TRBD1. The germline CDR1 and CDR2 sequences are MNHNS and SASEGT. CDR3 length equals 13 residues. Trimming cost V 5 bases and J 4 bases; bases outside gene matches: 2. This CDR3 is CASSYRGPYGYTF. Written as DNA, the CDR3 is TGTGCCAGCAGTTACAGGGGGCCCTATGGCTACACCTTC.

This clonotype turned up a few times. The chain joins TRBV29-1 to TRBJ1-1; 11 bases line up with TRBD1. This CDR3 comprises 13 residues. Looked up from germline, CDR1 is SQVTM and CDR2 is ANQGSEA. Unmatched junction bases numbered 4, after V lost 5 bases and J lost 5 bases. The CDR3 sequence: CSVQDRGQTEAFF. CDR3 DNA: TGCAGCGTTCAGGACAGGGGGCAAACTGAAGCTTTCTTT.

This sequence joins TRBV7-8 and TRBJ1-1, with D unclear. This CDR3 is 15 amino acids long. V lost 0 bases, J lost 1 base, and 9 bases lay in between. Per the germline V gene, CDR1 is SGHVS and CDR2 is FQNEAQ. The CDR3 DNA follows: TGTGCCAGCAGCTTAGCGGCCGCTCGGAACACTGAAGCTTTCTTT. Amino acid sequence: CASSLAAARNTEAFF.

This clonotype was counted at least ten times. The rearrangement joins TRBV29-1 to TRBJ1-1; no clear D. CDR3 size: 12 residues. CDR1 and CDR2 (germline): SQVTM, ANQGSEA. V dropped 1 base and J dropped 9 bases, with 12 bases sitting between them. CDR3 protein: CSVEGRFSQAFF. The CDR3 DNA is TGCAGCGTTGAAGGTCGGTTCAGCCAAGCTTTCTTT.

This clonotype occurred a few times. Given a much more abundant clone one base away, this may be a read error. This CDR3 fails to terminate in the conserved phenylalanine or tryptophan, so it likely reflects a read error. The gene calls are TRBV27 and TRBJ2-3; D remains ambiguous. Germline V gives CDR1 MNHEY, CDR2 SMNVEV (reference sequence). With 5 bases removed from V and 6 bases from J, the gap between germline ends came to 6 bases. The length of the CDR3 is 11 residues. The CDR3 DNA reads TGTGCCAGCAGTACCTCTGATACGCAGTATTCT. This gives the protein CASSTSDTQYS.

This clonotype has ten or more counts. The CDR3 DNA is TGTGCCAGTTCCAGGGATGGCTATGGCTACACCTTC. Its protein product is CASSRDGYGYTF. The chain has TRBV6-5 and TRBJ1-2, with a tentative D call TRBD1 (5 bases). V lost 9 bases, J lost 4 bases, and 12 bases lay in between. The CDR3 totals 12 residues. Germline CDR1 MNHEY, CDR2 SVGAGI.

This clonotype has a count of ten or more. The chain combines TRBV11-3 with TRBJ2-7; D could derive from TRBD1 or TRBD2 (5 bases each). Per germline, CDR1 SGHNT and CDR2 YENEEA. Trimming removed 4 bases at V and 3 bases at J, with 28 bases between. The CDR3 totals 19 residues. CDR3 sequence: CASSYRPVSGFAGSYEQYF. Written as DNA, the CDR3 is TGTGCCAGCAGCTATCGACCGGTTTCCGGTTTCGCAGGGAGCTACGAGCAGTACTTC.

Details on this clonotype: A much larger clone sits a single nucleotide away, making a read error possible. V usage is TRBV11-2 and J usage is TRBJ2-1; 8 nucleotides align to TRBD1. V was pared by 3 bases and J by 14 bases, with 9 bases of the junction left unmatched. The CDR3 has 13 residues. Per germline, CDR1 SGHAT and CDR2 FQNNGV. The CDR3 reads CASSLARTGKKFF. CDR3 bases: TGTGCCAGCAGCTTGGCCAGGACAGGGAAAAAGTTCTTC.

The chain has TRBV7-9 and TRBJ2-3; tentatively, D is TRBD1 (6 bases). CDR3 length: 16 amino acids. The V end was cut by 4 bases, the J end by 4 bases, with 18 bases between. Germline V gene data show CDR1 as SEHNR and CDR2 as FQNEAQ (reference sequence). In nucleotides, the CDR3 is TGTGCCAGCAGCTCCGCCGGGACACAGGGAGCAGATACGCAGTATTTT. Translation gives CASSSAGTQGADTQYF.

This clonotype was detected ten times or more. This chain links TRBV20-1 with TRBJ1-1; 9 positions match TRBD1. Germline loops: CDR1 DFQATT, CDR2 SNEGSKA (reference sequence). J gave up 6 bases and V 3 bases, and 14 bases lay outside the gene matches. The CDR3 covers 16 residues. CDR3 sequence: CSASDDGTGRRAEAFF. The CDR3 DNA reads as TGCAGTGCTAGTGACGACGGGACAGGGAGACGGGCTGAAGCTTTCTTT.

The sample holds many counts of this clonotype. The chain employs TRBV6-1 and TRBJ2-6, with a tentative D call TRBD2 (5 bases). CDR3 length equals 15 residues. The V gene lost 6 bases and the J gene lost 3 bases, with 12 bases spanning the gap. CDR1 is MNHNS and CDR2 is SASEGT in the germline V gene. The CDR3 protein is CASSPVGLGANVLTF. CDR3 nucleotides: TGTGCCAGCAGCCCCGTCGGACTTGGGGCCAACGTCCTGACTTTC.

Many counts were recorded for this clonotype. The chain is built from TRBV3-1 and TRBJ1-2, with 8 bases identical to TRBD1. CDR1 and CDR2 from the germline V gene are LGHDT and YNNKEL (reference sequence). The CDR3 length is 15 residues. V shed 1 base, J shed 4 bases, and the junction held 5 bases outside the gene matches. CDR3 amino acids: CASSQGRTGSYGYTF. The CDR3 coding sequence is TGTGCCAGCAGCCAAGGACGGACAGGGAGCTATGGCTACACCTTC.

The chain recombines TRBV12-3 or TRBV12-4 with TRBJ2-3, with D unclear. CDR3 length: 13 residues. V was cut by 3 bases and J by 2 bases, with 6 bases left in between. The CDR3 here is CASSLGHTDTQYF. The CDR3, as DNA: TGTGCCAGCAGTTTGGGTCACACAGATACGCAGTATTTT.

This clonotype was found many times. This chain links TRBV30 with TRBJ1-1, with D maybe TRBD1 (5 bases). Germline values: CDR1 GTSNPN, CDR2 SVGIG (reference sequence). Trimming pared 2 bases from V and 0 bases from J, leaving 16 bases between. The CDR3 length is 16 residues. The CDR3 DNA follows: TGTGCCTGGAGTCCAGGGCCTTTTCCCATGAACACTGAAGCTTTCTTT. Translating it yields CAWSPGPFPMNTEAFF.

CDR3 amino acids: CSVATGTAPEKLFF. Here the CDR3 DNA reads TGCAGCGTTGCAACCGGGACAGCACCTGAAAAACTGTTTTTT. The chain recombines TRBV29-1 with TRBJ1-4; 7 bases agree with TRBD1. Germline V gives CDR1 SQVTM, CDR2 ANQGSEA. V was pared by 4 bases and J by 7 bases, with 9 bases of the junction left unmatched. The CDR3 totals 14 residues.

This clonotype has only a few counts. The gene calls are TRBV4-1 and TRBJ2-1; tentatively, D is TRBD1 (6 bases). The germline CDR1 and CDR2 sequences are MGHRA and YSYEKL. V lost 5 bases and J lost 1, with 12 bases in between. The CDR3 loop spans 15 amino acids. The CDR3 DNA reads TGCGCCAGCAGCGTAAACAGGGTGTCCTACAATGAGCAGTTCTTC. Translated, it gives CASSVNRVSYNEQFF.

This clonotype was seen many times. J is TRBJ2-7 and V is TRBV5-1; D unclear. V lost 4 bases and J 0 bases, leaving 11 bases between the germline ends. The length of the CDR3 is 14 residues. Germline V gene sequence: CDR1 SGHRS, CDR2 YFSETQ. The CDR3 bases are TGCGCCAGCAGCCGGGCTGTGACCTCCTACGAGCAGTACTTC. This translates into CASSRAVTSYEQYF.

In its sample, this clonotype was seen many times. The V gene is TRBV12-3 or TRBV12-4, the J gene TRBJ1-1, with a weak D call TRBD1 (5 bases). The CDR3 runs to 14 residues. Trimming left V 6 bases short and J 2 bases short, with 13 bases between. CDR3 DNA sequence: TGTGCCAGCAGCGACAGCATGCCTAACACTGAAGCTTTCTTT. The encoded protein is CASSDSMPNTEAFF.

This clonotype has a count of ten or more. The chain is built from TRBV10-3 and TRBJ2-3; TRBD2 aligns across 14 bases. The J segment lost 0 bases and the V segment lost 6 bases, leaving 8 bases of the junction unmatched. Germline V lookup: CDR1 ENHRY, CDR2 SYGVKD. The CDR3 extends over 18 amino acids. The CDR3 DNA follows: TGTGCCATCAGCCCGGGACTAGCGGGGGCCACCAGCACAGATACGCAGTATTTT. This translates into CAISPGLAGATSTDTQYF.

This clonotype was picked up many times. The chain has TRBV6-5 and TRBJ1-2, with D hard to call. Germline-derived CDR1 and CDR2 are MNHEY and SVGAGI. This CDR3 is 14 amino acids long. Trimming pared 0 bases from V and 1 base from J, leaving 6 bases between. Here the CDR3 reads CASSYSPNNYGYTF. The CDR3 DNA is TGTGCCAGCAGTTACTCACCCAATAACTATGGCTACACCTTC.